A selection of T cell receptor beta chains follows, all from one sample in a study of shared clonotypes between healthy human individuals. The method was immunoSEQ multiplex PCR; TCRdb's version includes in-frame clones alone and lacks a portion of them. The table records about 1 million clones, under 80% of them present only once. Material for sequencing was memory CD4+ T cells sorted from blood. Receptor source: a man younger than 35 in good health. The CDR3 runs from the conserved cysteine through the conserved F or W. A D gene is named only where the DNA matches it firmly. Size tells how often a clone was seen (once, few, many) or the class of an expanded clone, and some rows leave it out.

v_gene	d_gene	abundance	j_gene	CDR3nt	CDR3aa
TRBV11-2	TRBD2	.	TRBJ2-3	TGTGCCAGCAGCTCCCCTCGGCGGGGGGGCACAGATACGCAGTATTTT	CASSSPRRGGTDTQYF
TRBV18	TRBD2	.	TRBJ2-5	TGTGCCACCCTAGCGACTAGCGGATCCCAAGAGACCCAGTACTTC	CATLATSGSQETQYF
TRBV9	.	.	TRBJ2-1	TGTGCCAGCAGCGTAGGGGGCGCACCCTATGGCTCCTACAATGAGCAGTTCTTC	CASSVGGAPYGSYNEQFF
TRBV19	TRBD2	.	TRBJ2-5	TGTGCCAGTAGTATCGAGGTAGCGGGGGGGCGAGTGGAGACCCAGTACTTC	CASSIEVAGGRVETQYF
TRBV19	.	once	TRBJ2-1	TGTGCCAGTGTTGCCGGGACCCGAGGGAAAAATGAGCAGTTCTTC	CASVAGTRGKNEQFF
TRBV23-1	.	.	TRBJ2-3	TGCGCCAGCAGTCAAAGCGAGGCCACAGATACGCAGTATTTT	CASSQSEATDTQYF
TRBV14	TRBD2	.	TRBJ2-1	TGTGCCAGCAGACAAACTAGCGGGGGAAACAATGAGCAGTTCTTC	CASRQTSGGNNEQFF
TRBV7-2	TRBD2	once	TRBJ2-7	TGTGCCAGCAGCTTACGGGGGGGCTCCTACGAGCAGTACTTC	CASSLRGGSYEQYF
TRBV27	TRBD1	.	TRBJ2-3	TGTGCCAGCAGTGTGAACAGGGGGCGGACGCAGTATTTT	CASSVNRGRTQYF
TRBV27	TRBD2	.	TRBJ2-3	TGTGCCAGCAGTTGGGAGAGGGGGGGACTAGCGGGCACAGATACGCAGTATTTT	CASSWERGGLAGTDTQYF
TRBV6-1	.	.	TRBJ2-5	TGTGCCAGCAGTGAAGACGGGGGATTTGGATCGGAGACCCAGTACTTC	CASSEDGGFGSETQYF
TRBV2	.	.	TRBJ1-3	TGTGCCAGCAGGGCGGACTCTGGAAACACCATATATTTT	CASRADSGNTIYF
TRBV27	.	few	TRBJ1-2	TGTGCCAGCAGTCTCGTAGGCGGACCTATGAAAGGCTACACCTTC	CASSLVGGPMKGYTF
TRBV5-1	TRBD2	.	TRBJ2-2	TGCGCCAGCAGCTTGAGGACTAGCGGGAGCACCGGGGAACTGTTTTTT	CASSLRTSGSTGELFF
TRBV5-1	.	.	TRBJ1-4	TGCGCCAGCAGCTTCGGACGGGGTAATGAAAAACTGTTTTTT	CASSFGRGNEKLFF
TRBV27	TRBD1	.	TRBJ2-2	TGTGCCAGCAGCCTGGGACAGGGTTTCGGGGAGCTGTTTTTT	CASSLGQGFGELFF
TRBV7-2	TRBD2	.	TRBJ2-1	TGTGCCAGCAGCTTAGCGGCAGCGGGGCTAGGGAATGAGCAGTTCTTC	CASSLAAAGLGNEQFF
TRBV5-1	.	.	TRBJ2-5	TGCGCCAGCAGCTTGGAAGTAGCGGCAGGTCAGGAGACCCAGTACTTC	CASSLEVAAGQETQYF
TRBV28	.	few	TRBJ1-6	TGTGCCAGCAGGGAGGGAGGGGATAATTCACCCCTCCACTTT	CASREGGDNSPLHF
TRBV6-6	.	.	TRBJ2-1	TGTGCCAGCAGTTACAAAGTAAATGAGCAGTTCTTC	CASSYKVNEQFF
TRBV7-2	.	.	TRBJ1-1	TGTGCCAGCAGCTTAGCGGCCGTGAACACTGAAGCTTTCTTT	CASSLAAVNTEAFF
TRBV7-2	.	.	TRBJ2-7	TGTGCCAGCAGCTTAGTTCAGGGGCTAGAAGAGCAGTACTTC	CASSLVQGLEEQYF
TRBV2	.	.	TRBJ1-3	TGTGCCAGCAGTGAGGTGACATCTGGAAACACCATATATTTT	CASSEVTSGNTIYF
TRBV6-1	.	few	TRBJ1-6	TGTGCCAGCACCCTCTGGGGGTATGATTCACCCCTCCACTTT	CASTLWGYDSPLHF
TRBV4-3	.	.	TRBJ2-2	TGCGCCAGCAGCCAAGAATGGGCGAACACCGGGGAGCTGTTTTTT	CASSQEWANTGELFF
TRBV9	.	.	TRBJ1-3	TGTGCCAGCAGCGTATCGTTCGGGATAGGCTCTGGAAACACCATATATTTT	CASSVSFGIGSGNTIYF
TRBV9	.	few	TRBJ2-3	TGTGCCAGCAGCCCTAGCACAGATACGCAGTATTTT	CASSPSTDTQYF
TRBV6-1	.	once	TRBJ2-4	TGTGCCAGCAGTGAAGTAGCCTTGCAGTACTTC	CASSEVALQYF
TRBV30	.	.	TRBJ2-2	TGTGCCTGGAGTGCCGCCCCCGCGAACACCGGGGAGCTGTTTTTT	CAWSAAPANTGELFF
TRBV4-1	TRBD1	.	TRBJ2-1	TGCGCCAGCAGCCAAGATGGGGGACAGGGGAGCTCCTACAATGAGCAGTTCTTC	CASSQDGGQGSSYNEQFF
TRBV27	.	.	TRBJ2-1	TGTGCCAGCGAAAACAGGGGAGGGAGCAATGAGCAGTTCTTC	CASENRGGSNEQFF
TRBV2	.	.	TRBJ1-6	TGTGCCAGCAGTGAGGGGACGCCGCCGGAGCCCCTCCACTTT	CASSEGTPPEPLHF
TRBV5-8	.	few	TRBJ1-1	TGTGCCAGCAGCTTCGCCAGGAACACTGAAGCTTTCTTT	CASSFARNTEAFF
TRBV6-4	TRBD1	.	TRBJ2-7	TGTGCCAGCAGTGACTCGAAGAAGTTCAGGACAGGGGGATACGAGCAGTACTTC	CASSDSKKFRTGGYEQYF
TRBV9	TRBD1	.	TRBJ2-7	TGTGCCAGCAGCGTAGGAACATCAGGGGGCTTTGACGAGCAGTACTTC	CASSVGTSGGFDEQYF
TRBV5-1	.	.	TRBJ2-3	TGCGCCAGCAGCTTTAAGGCTAACCCAGATACGCAGTATTTT	CASSFKANPDTQYF
TRBV18	.	.	TRBJ2-7	TGTGCCAGCTCACCACCGGGTTCGGCAGGGAGGTACGAGCAGTACTTC	CASSPPGSAGRYEQYF
TRBV9	.	.	TRBJ2-5	TGTGCCAGCAGCGTAGGGACGGTTCAAGAGACCCAGTACTTC	CASSVGTVQETQYF
TRBV13	.	.	TRBJ2-1	TGTGCCAGCAGCTTAGTCGGGAAAAACAATGAGCAGTTCTTC	CASSLVGKNNEQFF
TRBV18	TRBD1	.	TRBJ2-2	TGTGCCAGCTCACCCAGGGACAGTAGGAACACCGGGGAGCTGTTTTTT	CASSPRDSRNTGELFF
TRBV6-1	.	.	TRBJ1-6	TGTGCCAGCAGTCACTTGAATTCACCCCTCCACTTT	CASSHLNSPLHF
TRBV18	.	few	TRBJ1-1	TGTGCCAGCTCAGAGGACATGAACACTGAAGCTTTCTTT	CASSEDMNTEAFF
TRBV7-8	.	.	TRBJ1-3	TGTGCCAGCAGCTCCTGGACGGAACCTGGAAACACCATATATTTT	CASSSWTEPGNTIYF
TRBV28	.	.	TRBJ1-5	TGTGCCAGCAGTTTGGGGGATTGGAATCAGCCCCAGCATTTT	CASSLGDWNQPQHF
TRBV5-6	.	.	TRBJ1-5	TGTGCCAGCAGCTTGGGGCCCAATCAGCCCCAGCATTTT	CASSLGPNQPQHF
TRBV6-6	.	few	TRBJ1-4	TGTGCCAGGGGACGGAATGAAAAACTGTTTTTT	CARGRNEKLFF
TRBV10-3	TRBD1	.	TRBJ2-5	TGTGCCATCAGTGAGTCGAGAGGGGGCGTTCAGGAGACCCAGTACTTC	CAISESRGGVQETQYF
TRBV9	.	.	TRBJ2-7	TGTGCCAGCAGCGTAGCGGGAGTCTCTCCCTACGAGCAGTACTTC	CASSVAGVSPYEQYF